Following are 8 T cell receptor beta chains from one sample sequenced in a study of blood T cells in healthy people across ages. A second 7 to 11 cycle PCR used barcoded and J-beta primers. TCRdb ran MiXCR on the 5' RACE reads and lists one entry per CDR3 protein. Of some 1.5 million distinct CDR3 sequences in the sample, 28% were seen once. The sample comprised blood. These receptors were taken from a woman in her thirties in good health.

This clonotype was seen a few times. The chain employs TRBV20-1 and TRBJ2-7; D possibly corresponds to TRBD2 (5 bases). This CDR3 has 14 residues. Trimming cost V 5 bases and J 5 bases, with 19 bases left between them. Germline V gene data show CDR1 as DFQATT and CDR2 as SNEGSKA (reference sequence). In DNA, the CDR3 is TGCAGTGCTGGATTCCCGATCTCCGGGGACGAGCAGTACTTC. Protein product: CSAGFPISGDEQYF.

The rearrangement joins TRBV24-1 to TRBJ2-1; D possibly corresponds to TRBD2 (5 bases). This CDR3 is 13 amino acids long. Germline V gives CDR1 KGHDR, CDR2 SFDVKD. The V gene lost 7 bases and the J gene lost 8 bases, with 14 bases spanning the gap. CDR3 protein: CATSDPGKDEQFF. The CDR3 DNA reads TGTGCCACCAGCGATCCGGGGAAAGATGAGCAGTTCTTC.

Notes on this clonotype: One base away lies a much larger clone, so this may be a sequencing read error. The CDR3 region is CASSLFETRYF. For the CDR3, the DNA is TGTGCCAGCAGTTTATTCGAGACCCGGTACTTC. V gene TRBV28 combines with J gene TRBJ2-5, with D unclear. The length of the CDR3 is 11 residues. In germline, CDR1 is MDHEN, CDR2 SYDVKM.

J is TRBJ2-3 and V is TRBV29-1; TRBD2 aligns across 7 bases. Per germline, CDR1 SQVTM and CDR2 ANQGSEA. V lost 1 base, J lost 1 base, and 8 bases stayed unmatched. The length of the CDR3 is 16 residues. CDR3 bases: TGCAGCGTTGAAGGCTCTCTAGCGGTAGGCACAGATACGCAGTATTTT. Protein sequence: CSVEGSLAVGTDTQYF.

This clonotype was recorded many times. CDR3 DNA: TGCGCCAGCAGCCAAACACGTGGAGGGGCGACTAACTATGGCTACACCTTC. Its translation is CASSQTRGGATNYGYTF. The V and J genes are TRBV5-1 and TRBJ1-2; D possibly corresponds to TRBD1 (5 bases). Germline V gene lookup returns CDR1 SGHRS and CDR2 YFSETQ. The V end lost 4 bases, the J end lost 0 bases, and 19 bases lay between the germline ends. The CDR3 has 17 amino acids. The entire variable domain, with the rest obtained from reference TRBV5-1 and TRBJ1-2, is as follows: KAGVTQTPRYLIKTRGQQVTLSCSPISGHRSVSWYQQTPGQGLQFLFEYFSETQRNKGNFPGRFSGRQFSNSRSEMNVSTLELGDSALYLCASSQTRGGATNYGYTFGSGTRLTVV.

This clonotype was observed a few times. The chain has TRBV5-5 and TRBJ2-7; 7 bases fit TRBD1. V gave up 1 base and J gave up 3 bases; unmatched junction bases: 10. The CDR3 runs to 16 residues. Germline CDR1 is SGHKS and CDR2 is YYEKEE (reference sequence). This CDR3 reads CASSLNFGQALYEQYF. DNA for the CDR3: TGTGCCAGCAGCTTGAATTTTGGACAGGCGCTCTACGAGCAGTACTTC.

This clonotype was counted at least ten times. The chain carries TRBV29-1 and TRBJ2-5; D is uncertain. Trimming took off 0 bases at V and 5 bases at J, with 13 bases between the two ends. This CDR3 contains 14 residues. Germline V CDR1 and CDR2: SQVTM, ANQGSEA. CDR3 sequence (DNA): TGCAGCGTTGAAGATCGGCAGATCAGGGAGACCCAGTACTTC. Its protein is CSVEDRQIRETQYF.

The chain is built from TRBV5-6 and TRBJ2-1; 7 nucleotides line up with TRBD2. CDR1 and CDR2 from the germline V gene are SGHDT and YYEEEE. The CDR3 contains 15 residues. V gave up 3 bases and J gave up 1 base; unmatched junction bases: 4. The CDR3: CASSWSGESYNEQFF. CDR3 sequence (DNA): TGTGCCAGCAGCTGGAGCGGGGAATCCTACAATGAGCAGTTCTTC.